This passage covers 13 T cell receptor beta chains from one sample sequenced in a study of read filtering for tumor transcriptome and immune sequencing. Molecular barcoded adaptors covering alpha/delta and beta/gamma chains were used on roughly 370 ng RNA. TCRdb re-analysed the reads in MiXCR, keeping a single row per CDR3 protein. Of about 57,000 distinct CDR3 sequences listed, 20% to 25% are singletons. Sequencing was performed on a population of CD138-negative cells sorted from bone marrow. The receptors derive from a donor older than 35 with multiple myeloma.

Many counts were recorded for this clonotype. V usage is TRBV4-2 and J usage is TRBJ2-5; 7 positions match TRBD2. Per germline, CDR1 LGHNA and CDR2 YNFKEQ. CDR3 size: 17 residues. With V trimmed by 0 bases and J by 6 bases, 13 bases remained unmatched. CDR3 nucleotides: TGTGCCAGCAGCCAAGATACCGCTAGCGGCCACGATAAGACCCAGTACTTC. This codes for CASSQDTASGHDKTQYF.

Ten or more counts support this clonotype. J is TRBJ1-6 and V is TRBV10-3; no firm D call. Germline CDR1 is ENHRY and CDR2 is SYGVKD. CDR3 length: 15 residues. The germline V and J ends were trimmed by 2 bases and 9 bases, with 14 bases remaining between them. CDR3 region: CAISEEAARGSPLHF. In nucleotides, the CDR3 is TGTGCCATCAGTGAGGAGGCGGCGCGAGGTTCACCCCTCCACTTT.

Concerning this clonotype: Given a much more abundant clone one base away, this may be a read error. The rearrangement joins TRBV27 to TRBJ1-1; 11 positions match TRBD1. The CDR3 contains 16 residues. Germline assignment: CDR1 MNHEY and CDR2 SMNVEV (reference sequence). Germline trimming cut 5 bases from V and 4 bases from J; bases unmatched to any gene: 9. CDR3 bases: TGTGCCAGCAGTAAAACCCGGGACAGGGGGATCACTGAAGCTTTCTTT. Translating gives CASSKTRDRGITEAFF.

This clonotype was counted many times. The genes are TRBV21-1 and TRBJ2-1. TRBV21-1 is annotated as a pseudogene. CDR3 size: 18 residues. CDR3 sequence: CASSKVLRGRISYNEQFF. CDR3 sequence (DNA): TGTGCCAGCAGCAAAGTTCTCCGCGGCAGAATTTCTTACAATGAGCAGTTCTTC.

This clonotype was recorded at least ten times. V is TRBV7-9 and J is TRBJ1-5, with unresolved D. Trimming left V 5 bases short and J 3 bases short, with 8 bases between. Germline CDR1 is SEHNR and CDR2 is FQNEAQ (reference sequence). The CDR3 sequence is 13 residues long. The CDR3 nucleotides read TGTGCCAGCAGCCCCGGAGTCAATCAGCCCCAGCATTTT. Translating it yields CASSPGVNQPQHF. Together with reference TRBV7-9 and TRBJ1-5, the CDR3 gives the full variable domain: DTGVSQNPRHKITKRGQNVTFRCDPISEHNRLYWYRQTLGQGPEFLTYFQNEAQLEKSRLLSDRFSAERPKGSFSTLEIQRTEQGDSAMYLCASSPGVNQPQHFGDGTRLSIL.

This clonotype appeared many times. The J gene is TRBJ2-5, the V gene TRBV28; 9 positions agree with TRBD1. The CDR3 contains 19 residues. The trim removed 7 bases at V and 5 bases at J, leaving 23 bases unmatched. Looked up from germline, CDR1 is MDHEN and CDR2 is SYDVKM. The CDR3 sequence: CASTSSGTGYGGSYETQYF. The CDR3 DNA is TGTGCCAGCACTAGCTCCGGGACAGGGTATGGCGGGAGCTATGAGACCCAGTACTTC.

In this sample, this clonotype turned up a few times. The chain combines TRBV28 with TRBJ1-2; D remains ambiguous. This CDR3 has 11 amino acids. The V gene's germline CDR1 is MDHEN and CDR2 SYDVKM. V lost 4 bases, J lost 2 bases, and 2 bases lay in between. CDR3 nucleotide sequence: TGTGCCAGCAGTTCGAACTATGGCTACACCTTC. Amino acids: CASSSNYGYTF.

This clonotype has only a few counts. The chain has TRBV6-5 and TRBJ2-3, with no clear D. Per the germline V gene, CDR1 is MNHEY and CDR2 is SVGAGI. The ends were cut back, 7 bases at V and 0 bases at J, with 14 bases in the middle. The CDR3 sequence is 15 residues long. The CDR3 protein is CASTAPGLSTDTQYF. The CDR3 region has the DNA TGTGCCAGCACCGCCCCGGGTCTCAGCACAGATACGCAGTATTTT.

This clonotype was observed at least ten times. The V gene is TRBV28, the J gene TRBJ1-6; no definite D call. V gave up 2 bases and J gave up 0 bases, with 11 bases separating them. Per germline, CDR1 MDHEN and CDR2 SYDVKM. The CDR3 length is 17 residues. CDR3 coding DNA: TGTGCCAGCAGTTTACTTAGTATGAGCTCCTATAATTCACCCCTCCACTTT. Translated, it gives CASSLLSMSSYNSPLHF. The whole variable domain, filled in from reference TRBV28 and TRBJ1-6, reads DVKVTQSSRYLVKRTGEKVFLECVQDMDHENMFWYRQDPGLGLRLIYFSYDVKMKEKGDIPEGYSVSREKKERFSLILESASTNQTSMYLCASSLLSMSSYNSPLHFGNGTRLTVT.

This clonotype was seen ten or more times. The rearrangement uses TRBV9 and TRBJ2-3, with D possibly matching TRBD1 (6 bases). This CDR3 is built from 14 residues. CDR1 and CDR2 (germline): SGDLS, YYNGEE. V was pared by 3 bases and J by 2 bases, with 10 bases between. The CDR3 loop reads CASSGQDDTDTQYF. DNA of the CDR3: TGTGCCAGCAGCGGACAGGACGACACAGATACGCAGTATTTT.

This clonotype was seen at least ten times. The chain carries TRBV28 and TRBJ2-1; the D is unclear. This CDR3 is 13 amino acids long. The germline gives CDR1 MDHEN, CDR2 SYDVKM. Trimming took off 6 bases at V and 7 bases at J, with 13 bases between the two ends. The CDR3 nucleotides read TGTGCCAGCAGAAACATTGGGGTAAATGAGCAGTTCTTC. Protein product: CASRNIGVNEQFF.

There are many counts of this clonotype. The chain uses TRBV9 and TRBJ1-1; D is unresolved. Per germline, CDR1 SGDLS and CDR2 YYNGEE. The CDR3 is 13 amino acids. V was trimmed by 3 bases and J by 8 bases, leaving 14 bases between them. The CDR3 DNA reads TGTGCCAGCAGCGGACCTCCGAGGGCGGAAGCTTTCTTT. Its translation: CASSGPPRAEAFF.

A word on this clonotype: Germline and junction disagree at one end, which may indicate a read error. The chain links TRBV11-2 to TRBJ2-1, with D possibly TRBD2 on 6 matching bases. The germline V gene encodes CDR1 SGHAT and CDR2 FQNNGV. The CDR3 is 17 residues long. CDR3 nucleotide sequence: TGTGCCAGCAGCGATTCAGTCGAAGCTCTAGCGAGGAATGAGCAGTCCTTC. Its protein product is CASSDSVEALARNEQSF. The complete variable domain, with remaining parts taken from reference TRBV11-2 and TRBJ2-1, reads EAGVAQSPRYKIIEKRQSVAFWCNPISGHATLYWYQQILGQGPKLLIQFQNNGVVDDSQLPKDRFSAERLKGVDSTLKIQPAKLEDSAVYLCASSDSVEALARNEQSFGPGTRLTVL.